This entry concerns a single TCR beta chain. This sample was taken from a study of OX40 agonist ivuxolimab in advanced cancers. Study-wide background: Those treated in dose escalation had hepatocellular carcinoma, melanoma, renal cell cancer or head and neck cancer.

The protocol was immunoSEQ multiplex PCR, while the TCRdb copy is restricted to in-frame clones and leaves out a portion. Among tens of thousands of clones listed, approximately 84% were seen once. Germline CDR1 is SGHKS and CDR2 is YYEKEE (reference sequence). This CDR3 has 14 residues. Trimming stripped 4 bases from V and 0 bases from J, with 10 bases between. This TCR was recovered from an adult with an advanced solid tumor such as melanoma, head and neck, liver or kidney cancer. The rearrangement links TRBV5-5 to TRBJ1-1; D possibly corresponds to TRBD1 (6 bases). The sequencing used CD4+ or CD8+ T cells sorted from blood, collected in a trial of the OX40 agonist ivuxolimab. CDR3 nucleotide sequence: TGTGCCAGCAGCACAGGGACATTGAACACTGAAGCTTTCTTT. Its translation is CASSTGTLNTEAFF.